The rows below give T cell receptor beta chains drawn from one sample of a study of post-analysis software for immune sequencing data. One entry per CDR3 protein, called by TCRdb with MiXCR from the PCR reads. The sample carries around 400,000 distinct CDR3 sequences, roughly 38% recorded once. The specimen was blood. Receptor source: a girl aged 5-17 years with multiple sclerosis. Each CDR3 is given with its conserved first and last residue. The order of the fields is J gene, V gene, clone size, CDR3 protein. Some rows mark clone size as missing; the rest say once, few, many or name a class of expanded clone.

J: TRBJ2-4; V: TRBV20-1; size: NA; CDR3: CSARVAGRKSIQYF
J: TRBJ2-7; V: TRBV6-6; size: many; CDR3: CASSYRDEQYF
J: TRBJ2-3; V: TRBV6-5; size: NA; CDR3: CASSYSRTGSTDTQYF
J: TRBJ2-7; V: TRBV7-8; size: few; CDR3: CASSLTGAVYEQYF
J: TRBJ1-1; V: TRBV15; size: NA; CDR3: CATSRAGNTEAFF
J: TRBJ2-7; V: TRBV20-1; size: NA; CDR3: CSANWRELYEQYF
J: TRBJ1-2; V: TRBV20-1; size: NA; CDR3: CSARNREYGYTF
J: TRBJ2-1; V: TRBV4-1; size: NA; CDR3: CASSQHGGGVDYNEQFF
J: TRBJ2-1; V: TRBV7-3; size: NA; CDR3: CASSPQGMAMYNEQFF
J: TRBJ1-1; V: TRBV5-6; size: few; CDR3: CASSLGWTEAFF
J: NA; V: TRBV5-1; size: NA; CDR3: CASSPEVGEQETQYF
J: TRBJ2-1; V: TRBV10-2; size: few; CDR3: CASRGGSSYNEQFF
J: TRBJ2-1; V: TRBV24-1; size: few; CDR3: CATTADRGRGKEQFF
J: NA; V: TRBV15; size: NA; CDR3: CATSRGEGGETQYF
J: TRBJ1-2; V: TRBV27; size: NA; CDR3: CASKARGGPDGYTF
J: TRBJ2-1; V: TRBV6-6; size: few; CDR3: CASSRTGLRGYEQFF
J: TRBJ2-5; V: TRBV11-2; size: few; CDR3: CASSLDLSKRQGAKEQYF
J: TRBJ2-5; V: TRBV29-1; size: NA; CDR3: CSVPWGGETQYF
J: TRBJ2-1; V: TRBV11-1; size: NA; CDR3: CTSSPPRQGVNEQFF
J: TRBJ2-3; V: TRBV24-1; size: few; CDR3: CATSGSSGLQYF
J: TRBJ2-2; V: TRBV12-3/TRBV12-4; size: NA; CDR3: CASSLELAGAGGELFF
J: TRBJ1-4; V: TRBV12-3/TRBV12-4; size: NA; CDR3: CASSWRGQGEKLFF
J: TRBJ2-2; V: TRBV7-2; size: NA; CDR3: CASSLVGNNGELFF
J: TRBJ2-6; V: TRBV5-1; size: few; CDR3: CASQPRQDILSGANVLTF
J: TRBJ2-3; V: TRBV4-1; size: NA; CDR3: CASRTSGGPPDTQYF
J: TRBJ2-3; V: TRBV29-1; size: NA; CDR3: CSVEPNWGGSTDTQYF
J: TRBJ2-1; V: TRBV3-1; size: NA; CDR3: CAGSQAGFGSEEQFF
J: TRBJ2-5; V: TRBV7-2; size: few; CDR3: CASSLQERETQYF
J: TRBJ2-5; V: TRBV7-2; size: NA; CDR3: CASSVGLAGGQETQYF
J: TRBJ2-7; V: TRBV12-3/TRBV12-4; size: few; CDR3: CASSLVRGHEQYF
J: TRBJ1-5; V: TRBV10-3; size: NA; CDR3: CAISGTGEQPQHF